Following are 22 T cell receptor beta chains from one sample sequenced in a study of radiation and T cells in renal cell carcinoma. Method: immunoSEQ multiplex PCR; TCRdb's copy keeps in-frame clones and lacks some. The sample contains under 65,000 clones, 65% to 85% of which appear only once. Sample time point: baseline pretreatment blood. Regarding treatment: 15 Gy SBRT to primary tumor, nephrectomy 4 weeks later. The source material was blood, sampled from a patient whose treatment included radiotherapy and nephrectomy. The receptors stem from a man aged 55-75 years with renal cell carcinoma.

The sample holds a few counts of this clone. The CDR3 DNA is TGTGCCAGCAGCCCTATAGCGGGACTCTACGAGCAGTACTTC. Amino acid sequence: CASSPIAGLYEQYF. V gene TRBV28 combines with J gene TRBJ2-7; 8 bases are shared with TRBD2. Germline V CDR1 and CDR2: MDHEN, SYDVKM. V shed 6 bases, J shed 3 bases, and the junction held 7 bases outside the gene matches. The CDR3 loop spans 14 amino acids. The full variable domain, rest sourced from reference TRBV28 and TRBJ2-7, is DVKVTQSSRYLVKRTGEKVFLECVQDMDHENMFWYRQDPGLGLRLIYFSYDVKMKEKGDIPEGYSVSREKKERFSLILESASTNQTSMYLCASSPIAGLYEQYFGPGTRLTVT.

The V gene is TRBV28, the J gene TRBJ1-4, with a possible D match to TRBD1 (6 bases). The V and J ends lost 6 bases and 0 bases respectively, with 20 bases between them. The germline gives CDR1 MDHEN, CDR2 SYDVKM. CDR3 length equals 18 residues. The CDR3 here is CASSPPGQLRPTNEKLFF. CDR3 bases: TGTGCCAGCAGCCCTCCGGGACAATTACGTCCAACTAATGAAAAACTGTTTTTT.

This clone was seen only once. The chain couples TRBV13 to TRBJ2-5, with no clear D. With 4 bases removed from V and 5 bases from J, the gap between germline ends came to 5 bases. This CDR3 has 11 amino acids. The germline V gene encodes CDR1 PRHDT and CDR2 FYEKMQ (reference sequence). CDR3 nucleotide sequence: TGTGCCAGCAGCTCCAGGGAGACCCAGTACTTC. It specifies CASSSRETQYF.

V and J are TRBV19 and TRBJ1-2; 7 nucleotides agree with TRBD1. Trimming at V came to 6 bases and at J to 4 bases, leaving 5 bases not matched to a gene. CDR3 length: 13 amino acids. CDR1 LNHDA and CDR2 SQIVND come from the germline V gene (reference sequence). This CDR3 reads CASRDRSGYGYTF. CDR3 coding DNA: TGTGCCAGTAGGGACAGGTCGGGCTATGGCTACACCTTC.

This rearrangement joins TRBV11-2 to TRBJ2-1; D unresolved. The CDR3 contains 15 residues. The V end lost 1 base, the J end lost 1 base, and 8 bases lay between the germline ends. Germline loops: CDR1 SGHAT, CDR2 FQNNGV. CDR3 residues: CASSLVIQSYNEQFF. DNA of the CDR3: TGTGCCAGCAGCTTAGTCATACAGTCCTACAATGAGCAGTTCTTC.

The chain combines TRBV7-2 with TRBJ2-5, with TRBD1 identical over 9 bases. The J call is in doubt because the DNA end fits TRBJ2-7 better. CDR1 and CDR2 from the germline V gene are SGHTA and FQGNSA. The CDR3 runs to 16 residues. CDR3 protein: CASSSEARTGAYEQYF. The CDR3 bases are TGTGCCAGCAGCTCCGAGGCCCGGACAGGGGCCTACGAGCAGTACTTC.

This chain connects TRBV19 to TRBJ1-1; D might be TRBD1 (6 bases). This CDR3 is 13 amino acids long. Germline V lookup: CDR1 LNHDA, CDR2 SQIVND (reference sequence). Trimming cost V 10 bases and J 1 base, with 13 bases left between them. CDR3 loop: CATLDSQNTEAFF. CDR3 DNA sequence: TGTGCCACTTTGGACAGCCAGAACACTGAAGCTTTCTTT.

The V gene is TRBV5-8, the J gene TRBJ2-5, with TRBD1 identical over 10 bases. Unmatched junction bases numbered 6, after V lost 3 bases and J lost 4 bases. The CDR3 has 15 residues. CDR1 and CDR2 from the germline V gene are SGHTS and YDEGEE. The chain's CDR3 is CASSWGTGEGETQYF. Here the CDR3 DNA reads TGTGCCAGCAGCTGGGGGACAGGGGAGGGAGAGACCCAGTACTTC.

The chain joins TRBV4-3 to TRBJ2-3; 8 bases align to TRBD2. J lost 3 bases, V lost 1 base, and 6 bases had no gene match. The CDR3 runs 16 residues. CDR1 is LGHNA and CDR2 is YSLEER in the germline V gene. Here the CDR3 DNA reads TGCGCCAGCAGCCAAGGAGCGGGGGACGGTACAGATACGCAGTATTTT. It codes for CASSQGAGDGTDTQYF.

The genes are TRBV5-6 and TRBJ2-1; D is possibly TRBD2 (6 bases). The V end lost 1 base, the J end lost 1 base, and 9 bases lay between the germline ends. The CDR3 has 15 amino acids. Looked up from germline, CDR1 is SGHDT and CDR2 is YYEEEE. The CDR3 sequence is CASSLWGTSYNEQFF. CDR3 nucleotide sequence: TGTGCCAGCAGCTTGTGGGGGACTTCCTACAATGAGCAGTTCTTC.

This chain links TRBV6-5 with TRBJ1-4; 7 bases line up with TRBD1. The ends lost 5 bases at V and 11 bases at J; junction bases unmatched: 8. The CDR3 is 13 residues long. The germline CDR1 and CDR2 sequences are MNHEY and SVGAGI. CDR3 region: CASSASGGRKLFF. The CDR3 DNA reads TGTGCCAGCAGTGCTTCAGGGGGACGCAAACTGTTTTTT.

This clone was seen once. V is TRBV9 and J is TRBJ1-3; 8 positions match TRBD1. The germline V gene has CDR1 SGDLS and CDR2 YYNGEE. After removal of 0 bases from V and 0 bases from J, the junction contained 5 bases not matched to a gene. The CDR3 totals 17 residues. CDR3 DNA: TGTGCCAGCAGCGTAGTATCAGGGGGCGTCTCTGGAAACACCATATATTTT. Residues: CASSVVSGGVSGNTIYF.

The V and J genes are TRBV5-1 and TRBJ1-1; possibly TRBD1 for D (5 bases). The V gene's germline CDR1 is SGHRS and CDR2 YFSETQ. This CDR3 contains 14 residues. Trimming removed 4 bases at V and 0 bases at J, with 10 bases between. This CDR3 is CASSPGPVNTEAFF. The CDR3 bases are TGCGCCAGCAGCCCGGGGCCCGTGAACACTGAAGCTTTCTTT.

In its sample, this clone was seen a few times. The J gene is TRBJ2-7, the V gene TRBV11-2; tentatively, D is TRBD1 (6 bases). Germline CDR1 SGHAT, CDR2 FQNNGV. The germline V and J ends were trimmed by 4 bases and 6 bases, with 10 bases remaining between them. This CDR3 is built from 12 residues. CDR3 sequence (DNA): TGTGCCAGCAGCTCTATACAGGGCGAGCAGTACTTC. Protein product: CASSSIQGEQYF.

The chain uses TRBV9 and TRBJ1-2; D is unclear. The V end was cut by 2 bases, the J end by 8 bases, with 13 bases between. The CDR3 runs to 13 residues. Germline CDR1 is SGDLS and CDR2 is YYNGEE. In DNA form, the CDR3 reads TGTGCCAGCAGCGTCCAGGCGGGATACGGCTACACCTTC. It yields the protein CASSVQAGYGYTF.

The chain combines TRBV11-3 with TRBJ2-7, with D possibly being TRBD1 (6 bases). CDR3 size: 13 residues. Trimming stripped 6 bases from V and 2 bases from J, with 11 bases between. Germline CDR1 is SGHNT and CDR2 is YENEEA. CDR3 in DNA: TGTGCCAGCAGACAGGACAGAGCCTACGAGCAGTACGTC. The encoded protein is CASRQDRAYEQYV.

The DNA of the CDR3 is TGTGCCAGCAGTACTAGCGGATCCAGCTCCTACAATGAGCAGTTCTTC. It translates to CASSTSGSSSYNEQFF. V and J are TRBV27 and TRBJ2-1; 8 bases align to TRBD2. Germline V gene lookup returns CDR1 MNHEY and CDR2 SMNVEV (reference sequence). Trimming at V came to 5 bases and at J to 0 bases, leaving 6 bases not matched to a gene. This CDR3 contains 16 residues.

CDR3 sequence reads: CAWSASRGNIGNTIYF. In DNA, the CDR3 is TGTGCCTGGAGTGCCAGCCGCGGGAACATTGGAAACACCATATATTTT. The rearrangement links TRBV30 to TRBJ1-3; D unresolved. CDR3 length: 16 amino acids. CDR1 is GTSNPN and CDR2 is SVGIG in the germline V gene (reference sequence). V was trimmed by 1 base and J by 3 bases, leaving 16 bases between them.

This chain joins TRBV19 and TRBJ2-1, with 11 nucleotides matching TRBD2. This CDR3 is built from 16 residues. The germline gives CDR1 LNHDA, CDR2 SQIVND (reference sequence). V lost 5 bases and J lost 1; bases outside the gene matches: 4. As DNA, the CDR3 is TGTGCCAGTAGTGGGGGACTAGCGGATTCCTACAATGAGCAGTTCTTC. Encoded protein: CASSGGLADSYNEQFF.

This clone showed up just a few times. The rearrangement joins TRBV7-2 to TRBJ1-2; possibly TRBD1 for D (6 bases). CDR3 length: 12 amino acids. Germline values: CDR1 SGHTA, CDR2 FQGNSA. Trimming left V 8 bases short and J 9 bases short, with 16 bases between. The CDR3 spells CASRLSRGSYTF. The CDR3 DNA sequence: TGTGCCAGCCGTCTCAGCAGGGGAAGCTACACCTTC.

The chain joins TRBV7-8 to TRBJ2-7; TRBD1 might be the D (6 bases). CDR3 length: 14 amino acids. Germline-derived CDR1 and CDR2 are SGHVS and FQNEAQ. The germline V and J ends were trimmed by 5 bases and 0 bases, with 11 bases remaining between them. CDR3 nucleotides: TGTGCCAGCAGCCCAAAGGACAGCTCCTACGAGCAGTACTTC. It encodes CASSPKDSSYEQYF.

The CDR3 region is CASSLEVRRSTDTQYF. In DNA, the CDR3 is TGTGCCAGCAGCTTGGAGGTGAGGAGAAGCACAGATACGCAGTATTTT. The rearrangement uses TRBV5-4 and TRBJ2-3; D gene ambiguous. Trimming stripped 0 bases from V and 0 bases from J, with 11 bases between. Germline CDR1 reads SGHNT; CDR2 reads YYREEE (reference sequence). The CDR3 is made up of 16 amino acids.